These 10 T cell receptor beta chains were all obtained from the same sample, sequenced in a study of shared clonotypes between healthy human individuals. The repertoire was sequenced with immunoSEQ multiplex PCR; TCRdb's copy has only in-frame clones and lacks some. The table lists fewer than 650,000 clones, around 77% of them singletons. The sequenced sample consisted of PBMCs. Every receptor here comes from a woman aged 40 to 55 in good health. Some clones in this sample may be carry-over from other donors' samples.

This rearrangement joins TRBV28 to TRBJ2-4; D call uncertain. The V end lost 3 bases, the J end lost 0 bases, and 6 bases lay between the germline ends. Germline lookup yields CDR1 MDHEN and CDR2 SYDVKM. CDR3 length: 14 residues. The CDR3 sequence is CASSFSLAKNIQYF. CDR3 nucleotides: TGTGCCAGCAGTTTTTCCCTAGCCAAAAACATTCAGTACTTC.

The rearrangement links TRBV7-8 to TRBJ2-1; 8 nucleotides line up with TRBD2. The CDR3 is made up of 15 amino acids. Germline V gene sequence: CDR1 SGHVS, CDR2 FQNEAQ. The ends lost 7 bases at V and 2 bases at J; junction bases unmatched: 7. The CDR3 region is CASTASGGPYNEQFF. The CDR3 coding sequence is TGTGCCAGCACCGCCTCGGGGGGGCCCTACAATGAGCAGTTCTTC.

V usage is TRBV28 and J usage is TRBJ1-4, with D maybe TRBD1 (6 bases). V was shortened by 4 bases and J by 6 bases, with 18 bases between the two germline ends. Germline V gives CDR1 MDHEN, CDR2 SYDVKM. The CDR3 has 16 amino acids. The CDR3 protein is CASSSYQGGMDEKLFF. Written as DNA, the CDR3 is TGTGCCAGCAGTTCTTATCAAGGGGGAATGGATGAAAAACTGTTTTTT. Together with reference TRBV28 and TRBJ1-4, the CDR3 gives the full variable domain: DVKVTQSSRYLVKRTGEKVFLECVQDMDHENMFWYRQDPGLGLRLIYFSYDVKMKEKGDIPEGYSVSREKKERFSLILESASTNQTSMYLCASSSYQGGMDEKLFFGSGTQLSVL.

This clone has only one observation. The chain joins TRBV4-1 to TRBJ2-1; D unresolved. Germline CDR1 and CDR2: MGHRA and YSYEKL. The CDR3 has 14 residues. The V end lost 4 bases, the J end lost 14 bases, and 21 bases lay between the germline ends. The DNA for the CDR3 is TGCGCCAGCAGCCCTATCCCCGGGTCGCGTCACAAGTTCTTC. Protein: CASSPIPGSRHKFF.

This clone was recorded once. Written as DNA, the CDR3 is TGTGCCAGCAGTGAGTCAAGGGGTGCTGAGCAGTTCTTC. This encodes CASSESRGAEQFF. This chain joins TRBV2 and TRBJ2-1; tentatively, D is TRBD1 (5 bases). The CDR3 extends over 13 amino acids. Trimming cost V 3 bases and J 9 bases, with 12 bases left between them. Germline CDR1 and CDR2: SNHLY and FYNNEI.

The chain combines TRBV6-1 with TRBJ1-1, with 7 bases that match TRBD1. The V gene's germline CDR1 is MNHNS and CDR2 SASEGT. V dropped 3 bases and J dropped 4; count of bases not matched to a gene: 2. CDR3 length equals 13 residues. The CDR3 DNA reads as TGTGCCAGCAGTGAGAGGGGGCCCACTGAAGCTTTCTTT. This encodes CASSERGPTEAFF.

Details on this clone: One base away lies a much larger clone, so this may be a sequencing read error. The sample contains more than one DNA sequence encoding this CDR3. The CDR3 sequence is CASSIQGDTQYF. The CDR3 DNA sequence: TGTGCTAGCAGCATTCAGGGAGATACGCAGTATTTT. The chain carries TRBV9 and TRBJ2-3; perhaps TRBD1 as D (5 bases). The CDR3 runs 12 residues. Looked up from germline, CDR1 is SGDLS and CDR2 is YYNGEE.

This clone came up once. This rearrangement joins TRBV7-8 to TRBJ1-2; tentatively, D is TRBD1 (6 bases). This CDR3 contains 17 residues. Germline assignment: CDR1 SGHVS and CDR2 FQNEAQ. Trimming stripped 1 base from V and 7 bases from J, with 22 bases between. This CDR3 reads CASSLVTLQATGAGYTF. CDR3 nucleotides: TGTGCCAGCAGCTTAGTCACCCTACAGGCTACGGGGGCTGGCTACACCTTC.

The chain recombines TRBV7-2 with TRBJ2-7; TRBD2 might be the D (6 bases). Trimming cost V 1 base and J 2 bases, with 12 bases left between them. Germline loops: CDR1 SGHTA, CDR2 FQGNSA. The CDR3 totals 15 residues. The DNA for the CDR3 is TGTGCCAGCAGCTTAGAACCGGGACTTGCCTACGAGCAGTACTTC. Protein sequence: CASSLEPGLAYEQYF.

The gene calls are TRBV30 and TRBJ1-2; 9 bases agree with TRBD1. Per germline, CDR1 GTSNPN and CDR2 SVGIG (reference sequence). V lost 2 bases to trimming and J lost 7 bases; unmatched junction nucleotides: 5. The CDR3 totals 13 residues. CDR3 in amino acids: CAWSRTGEAGYTF. In DNA form, the CDR3 reads TGTGCCTGGAGTAGGACAGGGGAGGCTGGCTACACCTTC.